This T cell receptor (beta chain) came from a study of monozygotic twins with inflammatory bowel disease. Study outcomes and limitations: Evidence failed to back one strong IBD-linked signal or clonotype. Twins with IBD had fewer clonotypes in common with others than healthy twins, particularly during disease activity.

Germline CDR1 and CDR2: SGHVS and FQNEAQ. This CDR3 is 15 amino acids long. Added by template switching were UMIs that each held a 6-nucleotide sample barcode. cDNA for TCRalpha and TCRbeta was amplified by nested PCRs of about 15 then 9 cycles. TCRdb re-called the 5' RACE reads, yielding one record per CDR3 amino acid sequence without DNA. This sample contains 300,000 to 350,000 distinct CDR3 sequences. Regarding this clonotype: Its antigen remains unknown.

Material: blood. The chain joins TRBV7-8 to TRBJ2-6. This receptor was identified in a human donor with ulcerative colitis or Crohn's disease, or a healthy co-twin of an affected twin (not recorded which). The CDR3 is CASSSRRTGANVLTF.